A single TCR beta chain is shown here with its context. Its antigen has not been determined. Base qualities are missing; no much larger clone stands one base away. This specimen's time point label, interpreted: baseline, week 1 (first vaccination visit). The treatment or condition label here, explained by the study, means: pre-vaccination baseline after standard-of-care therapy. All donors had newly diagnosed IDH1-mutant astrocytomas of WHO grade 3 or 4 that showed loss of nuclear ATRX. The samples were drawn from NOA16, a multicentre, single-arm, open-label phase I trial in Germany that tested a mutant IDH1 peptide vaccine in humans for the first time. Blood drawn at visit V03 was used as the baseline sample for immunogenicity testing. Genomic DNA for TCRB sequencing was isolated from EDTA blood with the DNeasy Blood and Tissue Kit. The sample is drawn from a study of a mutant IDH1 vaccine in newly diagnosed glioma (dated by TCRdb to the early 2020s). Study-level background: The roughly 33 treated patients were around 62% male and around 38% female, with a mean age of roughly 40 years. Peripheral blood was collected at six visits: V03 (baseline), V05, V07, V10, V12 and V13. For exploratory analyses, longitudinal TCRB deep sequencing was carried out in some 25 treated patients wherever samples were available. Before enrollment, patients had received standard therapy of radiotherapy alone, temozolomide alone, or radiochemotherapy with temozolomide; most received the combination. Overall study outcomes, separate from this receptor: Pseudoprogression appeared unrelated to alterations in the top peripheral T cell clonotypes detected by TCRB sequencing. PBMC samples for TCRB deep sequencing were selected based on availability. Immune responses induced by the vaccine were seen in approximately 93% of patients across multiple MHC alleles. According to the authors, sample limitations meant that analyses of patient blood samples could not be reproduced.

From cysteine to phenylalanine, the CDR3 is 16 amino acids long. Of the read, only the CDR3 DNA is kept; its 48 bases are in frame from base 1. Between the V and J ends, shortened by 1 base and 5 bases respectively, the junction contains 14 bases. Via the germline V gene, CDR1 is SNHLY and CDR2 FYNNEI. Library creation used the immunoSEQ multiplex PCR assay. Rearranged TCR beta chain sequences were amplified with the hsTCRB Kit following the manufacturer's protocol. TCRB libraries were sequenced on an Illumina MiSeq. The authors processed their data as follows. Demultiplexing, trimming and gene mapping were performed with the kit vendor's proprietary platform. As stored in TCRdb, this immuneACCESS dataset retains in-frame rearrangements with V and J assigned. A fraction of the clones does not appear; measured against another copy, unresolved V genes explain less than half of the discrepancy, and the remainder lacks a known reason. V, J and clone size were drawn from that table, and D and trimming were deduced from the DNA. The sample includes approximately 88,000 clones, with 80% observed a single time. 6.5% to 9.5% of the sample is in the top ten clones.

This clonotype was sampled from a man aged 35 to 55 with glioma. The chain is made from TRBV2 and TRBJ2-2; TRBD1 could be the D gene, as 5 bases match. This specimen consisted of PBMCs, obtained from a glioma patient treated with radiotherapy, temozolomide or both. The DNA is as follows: TGTGCCAGCAGTGAAGTCCCAGGGCCGGGTACCGGGGAGCTGTTTTTT. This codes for CASSEVPGPGTGELFF. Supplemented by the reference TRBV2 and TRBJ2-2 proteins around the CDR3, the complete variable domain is EPEVTQTPSHQVTQMGQEVILRCVPISNHLYFYWYRQILGQKVEFLVSFYNNEISEKSEIFDDQFSVERPDGSNFTLKIRSTKLEDSAMYFCASSEVPGPGTGELFFGEGSRLTVL.